One T cell receptor (beta chain) is described in this entry. The data derive from a study of blood T cell repertoires in COVID-19. Study information: PBMCs, B-cell-depleted T cells, or T cells were the source of the cDNA or gDNA that made up the material.

Measured with immunoSEQ multiplex PCR; TCRdb has only the in-frame clones, and not every one. Of some 130,000 clones in the sample, around 89% were seen once. This CDR3 is 16 amino acids long. Per the germline V gene, CDR1 is KGHSH and CDR2 is LQKENI. Trimming left V 3 bases short and J 10 bases short, with 19 bases between. The clonotype comes from a man aged 45-65 years with acute or convalescent COVID-19. V and J are TRBV18 and TRBJ1-6; weak D call: TRBD1 (6 bases). The sequencing sample was made of peripheral blood. The CDR3 spells CASSPAIGGRGSPLHF. The CDR3, as DNA: TGTGCCAGCTCACCGGCCATAGGGGGTAGGGGCTCACCCCTCCACTTT. The whole variable domain, remainder taken from reference TRBV18 and TRBJ1-6, is NAGVMQNPRHLVRRRGQEARLRCSPMKGHSHVYWYRQLPEEGLKFMVYLQKENIIDESGMPKERFSAEFPKEGPSILRIQQVVRGDSAAYFCASSPAIGGRGSPLHFGNGTRLTVT.